This entry lists 28 T cell receptor beta chains sequenced from one sample in a study of CD8 T cells in Susac syndrome. Random hexamers primed reverse transcription of 0.5 to 1 ug RNA. TCRdb independently ran MiXCR on the immunoSEQ multiplex PCR reads; one entry per CDR3 protein. The sample has fewer than 35,000 distinct CDR3 sequences; approximately 94% are singletons. Sequenced sample: CD8+ T cells from PBMCs. Receptors originate from a human donor in good health.

The chain employs TRBV11-3 and TRBJ2-3; 9 bases line up with TRBD2. This CDR3 spans 15 amino acids. Germline V gene data show CDR1 as SGHNT and CDR2 as YENEEA. V lost 5 bases, J lost 2 bases, and 5 bases stayed unmatched. The CDR3 loop is CASSRGLADTDTQYF. DNA for the CDR3: TGTGCCAGCAGCCGGGGACTAGCAGACACAGATACGCAGTATTTT.

V usage is TRBV7-9 and J usage is TRBJ2-3; D is possibly TRBD1 (5 bases). Germline V gene sequence: CDR1 SEHNR, CDR2 FQNEAQ (reference sequence). The CDR3 has 15 residues. V was clipped by 4 bases and J by 3 bases, with 14 bases between them. DNA of the CDR3: TGTGCCAGCAGCTCGCCCAGGGTAGGGACAGATACGCAGTATTTT. This codes for CASSSPRVGTDTQYF.

The CDR3 spells CSVAGADNEQFF. CDR3 coding DNA: TGCAGCGTCGCGGGGGCCGACAATGAGCAGTTCTTC. This chain links TRBV29-1 with TRBJ2-1; tentative D call: TRBD2 (7 bases). The CDR3 is made up of 12 amino acids. V was clipped by 6 bases and J by 5 bases, with 11 bases between them. The germline V gene has CDR1 SQVTM and CDR2 ANQGSEA.

The chain combines TRBV7-2 with TRBJ2-5; 7 bases are a match to TRBD1. The ends lost 5 bases at V and 5 bases at J; junction bases unmatched: 14. This CDR3 is 16 amino acids long. Looked up from germline, CDR1 is SGHTA and CDR2 is FQGNSA. The DNA for the CDR3 is TGTGCCAGCAGCCCCCGGACAGGACGAGGTCGGGAGACCCAGTACTTC. Translation: CASSPRTGRGRETQYF.

The J gene is TRBJ1-3, the V gene TRBV4-1; D is perhaps TRBD1 (5 bases). CDR3 size: 17 residues. With 0 bases removed from V and 4 bases from J, the gap between germline ends came to 16 bases. Per germline, CDR1 MGHRA and CDR2 YSYEKL. For the CDR3, the DNA is TGCGCCAGCAGCCAAGAAGGGGCAGGTCTCTCCGGAAACACCATATATTTT. Its translation is CASSQEGAGLSGNTIYF.

The rearrangement links TRBV25-1 to TRBJ2-7, with a weak D call TRBD2 (7 bases). CDR1 and CDR2 (germline): MGHDK, SYGVNS. Deletions cut 0 bases from V and 3 bases from J, with 12 bases between. The length of the CDR3 is 15 residues. CDR3 in amino acids: CASSEYEGGGYEQYF. The CDR3 DNA reads as TGTGCCAGCAGTGAATATGAAGGGGGGGGCTACGAGCAGTACTTC.

The chain couples TRBV12-3 or TRBV12-4 to TRBJ1-6; D is uncertain. Trimming left V 4 bases short and J 4 bases short, with 14 bases between. The CDR3 has 16 amino acids. The CDR3 sequence: CASSSGGGSYNSPLHF. The CDR3 DNA reads TGTGCCAGCAGTTCCGGAGGAGGGTCTTATAATTCACCCCTCCACTTT.

This clonotype was detected only a few times. V gene TRBV2 combines with J gene TRBJ2-7, with D possibly TRBD2 on 5 matching bases. This CDR3 spans 11 amino acids. Germline V gives CDR1 SNHLY, CDR2 FYNNEI. Trimming cost V 3 bases and J 7 bases, with 7 bases left between them. The chain's CDR3 is CASSEAGEQYF. CDR3 DNA: TGTGCCAGCAGTGAGGCGGGTGAGCAGTACTTC.

This clonotype showed up just once. The J gene is TRBJ1-1, the V gene TRBV4-1; a weak D match, TRBD1 (5 bases). Germline assignment: CDR1 MGHRA and CDR2 YSYEKL. The CDR3 sequence is 15 residues long. V gave up 3 bases and J gave up 0 bases, with 11 bases separating them. The CDR3 DNA is TGCGCCAGCAGCCACCCCCAGGGCATGAACACTGAAGCTTTCTTT. It is translated as CASSHPQGMNTEAFF.

The chain uses TRBV3-1 and TRBJ1-1; maybe TRBD1 (5 bases). This CDR3 is 16 amino acids long. Looked up from germline, CDR1 is LGHDT and CDR2 is YNNKEL (reference sequence). The ends were cut back, 1 base at V and 2 bases at J, with 14 bases in the middle. This CDR3 reads CASSQVAGLINTEAFF. Here the CDR3 DNA reads TGTGCCAGCAGCCAAGTGGCAGGGCTAATTAACACTGAAGCTTTCTTT.

The J gene is TRBJ2-2, the V gene TRBV4-3; the match to TRBD1 covers 10 bases. V lost 1 base to trimming and J lost 6 bases; unmatched junction nucleotides: 8. CDR1 LGHNA and CDR2 YSLEER come from the germline V gene. This CDR3 spans 17 amino acids. CDR3 nucleotide sequence: TGCGCCAGCAGCCAAGGTTCCGGGACAGGGGTATCCGGGGAGCTGTTTTTT. Protein product: CASSQGSGTGVSGELFF.

The chain uses TRBV6-2 or TRBV6-3 and TRBJ2-1; no definite D call. This CDR3 region has 16 residues. Trimming took off 6 bases at V and 0 bases at J, with 15 bases between the two ends. Per the germline V gene, CDR1 is MNHEY and CDR2 is SVGEGT. This CDR3 reads CASSRQPISSYNEQFF. CDR3 in DNA: TGTGCCAGCAGCCGCCAGCCTATTAGCTCCTACAATGAGCAGTTCTTC.

In the case of this clonotype: One junction end disagrees with the germline gene, perhaps due to a read error. The gene calls are TRBV7-2 and TRBJ1-1, with D possibly being TRBD1 (5 bases). CDR3 length equals 16 residues. Germline V gene sequence: CDR1 SGHTA, CDR2 FQGNSA. The DNA of the CDR3 is TGTGCCAGCAGCTTAGAGCACAGGCAGATGAACTCTGAAGCTTTCTTT. Amino acid sequence: CASSLEHRQMNSEAFF.

V usage is TRBV9 and J usage is TRBJ2-1; D gene ambiguous. Trimming pared 3 bases from V and 2 bases from J, leaving 21 bases between. Germline CDR1 is SGDLS and CDR2 is YYNGEE. The length of the CDR3 is 18 residues. DNA of the CDR3: TGTGCCAGCAGCGCCCCAGGACCAGTCTTAGGGACCTACAATGAGCAGTTCTTC. This gives the protein CASSAPGPVLGTYNEQFF.

The chain carries TRBV7-2 and TRBJ2-4, with TRBD2 as a possible D gene (6 bases). The CDR3 is 14 amino acids. The germline V gene encodes CDR1 SGHTA and CDR2 FQGNSA. Trimming took off 5 bases at V and 4 bases at J, with 12 bases between the two ends. CDR3 sequence (DNA): TGTGCCAGCAGCCACCGGAGGGTTAAAAACATTCAGTACTTC. This codes for CASSHRRVKNIQYF.

The V call is TRBV11-2, the J call TRBJ2-2, with D unresolved. This CDR3 contains 13 residues. The germline V and J ends were trimmed by 8 bases and 5 bases, with 12 bases remaining between them. The V gene's germline CDR1 is SGHAT and CDR2 FQNNGV. The CDR3 is CASPGAWTGELFF. The CDR3 bases are TGTGCCAGCCCGGGTGCCTGGACCGGGGAGCTGTTTTTT.

This rearrangement joins TRBV6-2 or TRBV6-3 to TRBJ2-3; TRBD1 is a possible D gene (5 bases). This CDR3 is built from 15 residues. CDR1 is MNHEY, CDR2 SVGEGT, per germline. Trimming took off 2 bases at V and 2 bases at J, with 11 bases between the two ends. CDR3 sequence reads: CASSYPDTYTDTQYF. CDR3 coding DNA: TGTGCCAGCAGTTACCCGGACACCTACACAGATACGCAGTATTTT.

This chain uses TRBV11-2 with TRBJ2-1; D possibly uses TRBD1 or TRBD2 (5 bases each). Looked up from germline, CDR1 is SGHAT and CDR2 is FQNNGV. The CDR3 sequence is 17 residues long. Trimming left V 5 bases short and J 0 bases short, with 17 bases between. Here the CDR3 DNA reads TGTGCCAGCAGCCCAGAGGGGCGGTTGAGCTCCTACAATGAGCAGTTCTTC. Its protein is CASSPEGRLSSYNEQFF.

The V and J genes are TRBV20-1 and TRBJ1-4; no clear D gene. The V end was cut by 1 base, the J end by 5 bases, with 11 bases between. The CDR3 is made up of 14 amino acids. CDR1 is DFQATT, CDR2 SNEGSKA, per germline (reference sequence). DNA of the CDR3: TGCAGTGCTAGAGGGACCGTACCGAATGAAAAACTGTTTTTT. It translates to CSARGTVPNEKLFF.

The chain couples TRBV20-1 to TRBJ2-5, with D unclear. Per germline, CDR1 DFQATT and CDR2 SNEGSKA (reference sequence). Trimming shortened V by 2 bases and J by 1 base, and 8 bases separated the two germline ends. The CDR3 length is 13 residues. In nucleotides, the CDR3 is TGCAGTGCTAGAAAGGTCGGCCAAGAGACCCAGTACTTC. Its protein product is CSARKVGQETQYF.

The chain combines TRBV19 with TRBJ1-5; no clear D gene. Germline lookup yields CDR1 LNHDA and CDR2 SQIVND (reference sequence). The CDR3 length is 15 residues. The V end lost 7 bases, the J end lost 0 bases, and 13 bases lay between the germline ends. This CDR3 is CASTSSSYSNQPQHF. The CDR3 DNA follows: TGTGCCAGTACTTCCAGCAGCTATAGCAATCAGCCCCAGCATTTT.

The chain employs TRBV3-1 and TRBJ2-1; the match to TRBD2 covers 13 bases. CDR1 is LGHDT and CDR2 is YNNKEL in the germline V gene (reference sequence). With V trimmed by 3 bases and J by 6 bases, 5 bases remained unmatched. The CDR3 is made up of 16 amino acids. This CDR3 reads CASSQLTSGGTNEQFF. Here the CDR3 DNA reads TGTGCCAGCAGCCAGTTGACTAGCGGGGGGACCAATGAGCAGTTCTTC.

This clonotype appeared a single time. V and J are TRBV19 and TRBJ2-1; 7 bases are shared with TRBD1. The CDR3 sequence is 12 residues long. Germline CDR1 is LNHDA and CDR2 is SQIVND (reference sequence). Unmatched junction bases numbered 7, after V lost 10 bases and J lost 7 bases. CDR3 sequence reads: CATLTGRNEQFF. CDR3 in DNA: TGTGCCACTTTGACAGGGAGAAATGAGCAGTTCTTC. Full variable domain (rest looked up from reference TRBV19 and TRBJ2-1): DGGITQSPKYLFRKEGQNVTLSCEQNLNHDAMYWYRQDPGQGLRLIYYSQIVNDFQKGDIAEGYSVSREKKESFPLTVTSAQKNPTAFYLCATLTGRNEQFFGPGTRLTVL.

The chain combines TRBV6-4 with TRBJ2-6, with D tentatively TRBD1 or TRBD2 (5 bases each). V lost 4 bases and J lost 2, with 6 bases in between. CDR1 is MRHNA and CDR2 is SNTAGT in the germline V gene. This CDR3 region has 14 residues. The DNA of the CDR3 is TGTGCCAGCAGTGGAGGGGCTGGGGCCAACGTCCTGACTTTC. This encodes CASSGGAGANVLTF.

The V gene is TRBV4-3, the J gene TRBJ1-2; a weak D match, TRBD1 (5 bases). Trimming removed 1 base from V and 8 bases from J, with 11 bases in between. Germline V gives CDR1 LGHNA, CDR2 YSLEER. The CDR3 covers 13 residues. In nucleotides, the CDR3 is TGCGCCAGCAGCCAAGGGGGCGGTGGCGGCTACACCTTC. It yields the protein CASSQGGGGGYTF.

The J gene is TRBJ1-2, the V gene TRBV13; no clear D gene. The CDR3 is made up of 13 amino acids. The germline gives CDR1 PRHDT, CDR2 FYEKMQ (reference sequence). V gave up 5 bases and J gave up 6 bases, with 13 bases separating them. CDR3 DNA sequence: TGTGCCAGCAGCGGAGAGCAGGTGGATGGCTACACCTTC. Its protein product is CASSGEQVDGYTF. The full variable domain, completed using reference TRBV13 and TRBJ1-2, is AAGVIQSPRHLIKEKRETATLKCYPIPRHDTVYWYQQGPGQDPQFLISFYEKMQSDKGSIPDRFSAQQFSDYHSELNMSSLELGDSALYFCASSGEQVDGYTFGSGTRLTVV.

The sample holds one count of this clonotype. The chain couples TRBV5-6 to TRBJ1-1; TRBD1 matches at 7 bases. This CDR3 comprises 15 residues. The junction had 7 bases not matched to a gene; V was cut back by 1 base and J by 4 bases. Germline-derived CDR1 and CDR2 are SGHDT and YYEEEE. The CDR3 protein is CASSLLPTGPTEAFF. CDR3 nucleotide sequence: TGTGCCAGCAGCTTGTTGCCGACAGGGCCCACTGAAGCTTTCTTT.

The chain carries TRBV9 and TRBJ2-5; D unclear. CDR3 length: 14 amino acids. V was clipped by 4 bases and J by 1 base, with 11 bases between them. Germline lookup yields CDR1 SGDLS and CDR2 YYNGEE. The DNA of the CDR3 is TGTGCCAGCAGCTCCCGGCCGGGCCAAGAGACCCAGTACTTC. As protein: CASSSRPGQETQYF.